This T cell receptor (beta chain) derives from a study of blood T cell repertoires in COVID-19 (dated by TCRdb to 2020 to 2022). Regarding the research as a whole: Collaborator samples came from the United States, Italy and Spain and covered acute and convalescent phases of COVID-19. The repertoires were released in a freely available public database meant as a resource for research on the immune response to SARS-CoV-2. The material from the prospective study consisted of cDNA or gDNA derived from T cells, B-cell-depleted T cells, or PBMCs. Sample metadata almost always included a de-identified subject ID, COVID-19 status, age in years and sex. Deeply sampled blood TCRbeta repertoires from subjects exposed to, actively infected with, or recovered from COVID-19 were included in the dataset. Samples were obtained from the ongoing ImmuneRACE study (first 160 participants) and from 1,254 subjects provided by 6 global collaborators. HLA class I and class II types, where available, came from metadata supplied by the sample provider rather than from assay-based typing. Broad study findings and their caveats: The amount of clinical and demographic metadata varied by source and participant and was provided uncurated.

As for this clone: Which antigen it targets is not known. The input lacks base qualities; no much larger clone sits a single base away.

Collaborating institutions collected whole blood in K2EDTA tubes following their own protocols. For TCRbeta analysis, collaborator samples were shipped as frozen whole blood, as isolated PBMCs, or as DNA extracted from either sample type. TCRbeta CDR3 regions were amplified from genomic DNA by means of the immunoSEQ Assay, a bias-controlled multiplex PCR. Concerning the study's data processing: Nucleated cell counts per sample were estimated from amplification of reference gene primers within the assay. To quantify the absolute abundance of each unique TCRbeta CDR3 rearrangement, sequence reads were collapsed and filtered. Productive Simpson clonality was computed per sample as the square root of Simpson's diversity index over productive rearrangements. TCRdb's version of the immuneACCESS table is confined to in-frame rearrangements and falls short of the full clone set. An unresolved V gene accounts for under half of the shortfall where checked; the remainder is of unknown origin. Clonal size and the V and J genes are those of that table, whereas D and trimming came from the DNA. The table for this sample lists roughly 140,000 clones; roughly 82% of them were counted only once. 9% to 10% of the sample goes to the ten largest clones.

Counted from cysteine to phenylalanine, this CDR3 has 15 amino acids. The DNA shown is the 45-base CDR3, in frame from base 1. Trimming costs V 1 base and J 4 bases, and their ends lie 11 bases apart. CDR1 and CDR2, looked up from the germline V gene, are SGHTA and FQGNSA. The chain is made from TRBV7-2 and TRBJ1-3; there is no confident call for the D gene. The sequencing sample was made of peripheral blood. The receptor was isolated from a woman aged 45-65 years with acute or convalescent COVID-19. The CDR3 corresponds to CASSLVSGSGNTIYF. The sequenced DNA is TGTGCCAGCAGCTTAGTATCCGGGTCCGGAAACACCATATATTTT.